These T cell receptor beta chains were read from a single sample in a study of blood T cell repertoires in COVID-19. The data were produced by immunoSEQ multiplex PCR, yet TCRdb's version contains in-frame clones alone and is incomplete. This repertoire shows a few hundred thousand clones, around 92% found once; its top ten account for roughly 6.5%. The source material was peripheral blood. The receptors were sampled from a young man who had recovered from COVID-19. Each CDR3 is given with its conserved first and last residue. The D gene is left open where the match is weak. Clone size is not always given. Where it is, it says once, few, many or a class for expanded clones.

J: TRBJ2-3
D: TRBD1
V: TRBV18
size: .
DNA: TGTGCCAGCTCACGGTCAGGGGGCAGCTTCACAGATACGCAGTATTTT
CDR3: CASSRSGGSFTDTQYF

J: TRBJ1-1
D: .
V: TRBV5-1
size: .
DNA: TGCGCCAGCAGCTTGGAGTTTGCGGGGCGCGGGTTGACTGAAGCTTTCTTT
CDR3: CASSLEFAGRGLTEAFF

J: TRBJ2-7
D: TRBD1
V: TRBV27
size: .
DNA: TGTGCCAGCAGTTCAGGAAAGGGGGACAGGATGGGTGAGCAGTACTTC
CDR3: CASSSGKGDRMGEQYF

J: TRBJ2-1
D: TRBD1
V: TRBV2
size: .
DNA: TGTGCCAGCAGCGAGGGACAGGGGGCTTACAATGAGCAGTTCTTC
CDR3: CASSEGQGAYNEQFF

J: TRBJ1-1
D: .
V: TRBV2
size: .
DNA: TGTGCCAGCAGTGAGTCAGGGGTTGAAGCTTTCTTT
CDR3: CASSESGVEAFF

J: TRBJ2-1
D: TRBD2
V: TRBV4-3
size: .
DNA: TGCGCCAGCAGCCAAGATCCCAAGACTAGCGGTGGTGGTTATGAGCAGTTCTTC
CDR3: CASSQDPKTSGGGYEQFF

J: TRBJ1-1
D: .
V: TRBV6-5
size: .
DNA: TGTGCCAGCGCTTCAGGAGGCAAGGCGAACACTGAAGCTTTCTTT
CDR3: CASASGGKANTEAFF

J: TRBJ1-5
D: .
V: TRBV19
size: .
DNA: TGTGCCAGTAGGATTTATAGGGGGGGGGATCAGCCCCAGCATTTT
CDR3: CASRIYRGGDQPQHF

J: TRBJ1-2
D: TRBD1
V: TRBV15
size: .
DNA: TGTGCCACCAGCAGAGATGGGGGGACAGGGTATGGCTACACCTTC
CDR3: CATSRDGGTGYGYTF

J: TRBJ2-1
D: TRBD2
V: TRBV7-9
size: .
DNA: TGTGCCAGCAGCCAACCGGGACTAGCGGGGATGAATGAGCAGTTCTTC
CDR3: CASSQPGLAGMNEQFF

J: TRBJ2-3
D: .
V: TRBV4-3
size: .
DNA: TGCGCCAGCAGCCAGACAGGGAGGTCAGATACGCAGTATTTT
CDR3: CASSQTGRSDTQYF

J: TRBJ1-1
D: TRBD1
V: TRBV19
size: .
DNA: TGTGCCAGTAGTAACCGACAGGGTTACGCTGAAGCTTTCTTT
CDR3: CASSNRQGYAEAFF

J: TRBJ2-2
D: TRBD2
V: TRBV15
size: .
DNA: TGTGCCACCCAGGGACTAGCGGGGGGGTATACCGGGGAGCTGTTTTTT
CDR3: CATQGLAGGYTGELFF

J: TRBJ2-1
D: TRBD1
V: TRBV30
size: .
DNA: TGTGCCTGGGCACCGGGACAGGGATACAATGAGCAGTTCTTC
CDR3: CAWAPGQGYNEQFF

J: TRBJ2-7
D: TRBD1
V: TRBV5-1
size: .
DNA: TGCGCCAGCAGCCAAGGGACAGGCTACGAGCAGTACTTC
CDR3: CASSQGTGYEQYF

J: TRBJ2-7
D: TRBD1
V: TRBV7-2
size: .
DNA: TGTGCCAGCAGCTTATTTAGCAGGGGGCAATCCTACGAGCAGTACTTC
CDR3: CASSLFSRGQSYEQYF

J: TRBJ2-1
D: .
V: TRBV14
size: .
DNA: TGTGCCAGCAGCCCCAATCGAGGAAATGAGCAGTTCTTC
CDR3: CASSPNRGNEQFF

J: TRBJ2-3
D: .
V: TRBV6-4
size: .
DNA: TGTGCCAGCAGTGAAGCTAAGGGGGATACGCAGTATTTT
CDR3: CASSEAKGDTQYF

J: TRBJ1-4
D: .
V: TRBV7-9
size: .
DNA: TGTGCCAGCAGCGCCGACAGGACAACTAATGAAAAACTGTTTTTT
CDR3: CASSADRTTNEKLFF

J: TRBJ2-3
D: TRBD1
V: TRBV27
size: .
DNA: TGTGCCAGCAGTCTGACAGGGCTCACAGATACGCAGTATTTT
CDR3: CASSLTGLTDTQYF

J: TRBJ1-2
D: TRBD1
V: TRBV18
size: once
DNA: TGTGCCAGCTCACCTCCCGACAGGGGCTTCGTCTATGGCTACACCTTC
CDR3: CASSPPDRGFVYGYTF

J: TRBJ2-1
D: .
V: TRBV6-6
size: .
DNA: TGTGCCAGCAGTCCCCCTGGAGGGCCAGAGTTCGGCAATGAGCAGTTCTTC
CDR3: CASSPPGGPEFGNEQFF

J: TRBJ1-1
D: .
V: TRBV2
size: .
DNA: TGTGCCAGCAGTGCGGGGGGAGGCACTGAAGCTTTCTTT
CDR3: CASSAGGGTEAFF

J: TRBJ2-1
D: TRBD2
V: TRBV7-9
size: .
DNA: TGTGCCAGCAGCTTAAGGACTAGCGTTAACTATAATGAGCAGTTCTTC
CDR3: CASSLRTSVNYNEQFF

J: TRBJ1-2
D: .
V: TRBV19
size: .
DNA: TGTGCCAGTAGCTTCGGACAGAACTATGGCTACACCTTC
CDR3: CASSFGQNYGYTF

J: TRBJ2-7
D: TRBD1
V: TRBV13
size: .
DNA: TGTGCCAGCAGCCAGTCGACAGGGGGCTACGAGCAGTACTTC
CDR3: CASSQSTGGYEQYF

J: TRBJ1-6
D: TRBD1
V: TRBV5-5
size: .
DNA: TGTGCCAGCGCCGGACAGGGGATTTCACCCCTCCACTTT
CDR3: CASAGQGISPLHF